Detailed here is one T cell receptor (beta chain). CDR3 size: 16 residues. Germline CDR1 reads SGHVS; CDR2 reads FNYEAQ. Between the trimmed V and J ends, which lost 3 bases and 5 bases, there was a span of 16 bases. The sample originates from a study of blood T cell repertoires in COVID-19. Study in general: COVID-19 samples from acute and convalescent phases originated in the United States, Italy and Spain. PBMCs, B-cell-depleted T cells, or T cells were the source of the cDNA or gDNA that made up the material.

In the authors' methods: For nucleated cells, counts were estimated from reference gene primer amplification. Method: immunoSEQ multiplex PCR; TCRdb's copy keeps in-frame clones and lacks some. The DNA was the basis for D and trimming; V, J and clone size are from that table. The table shows 65,000 to 85,000 clones, with around 76% occurring only once. The material sequenced was peripheral blood. The genes are TRBV7-6 and TRBJ1-4; D may be TRBD1 (5 bases). The sequence was collected from a human donor in a cohort sampled during active COVID-19. CDR3 sequence: CASSFTRRQSNEKLFF. The CDR3 DNA reads TGTGCCAGCAGCTTCACCCGGAGACAGTCAAATGAAAAACTGTTTTTT.